The 31 T cell receptor beta chains below all came from one sample that was sequenced in a study of blood T cell repertoires in COVID-19. The repertoire was sequenced with immunoSEQ multiplex PCR; TCRdb's copy has only in-frame clones and lacks some. This table has under 350,000 clones, 65% to 90% appearing once. Specimen: PBMCs or T cells enriched from blood (not recorded which). Receptors originate from a woman in her thirties or forties with acute COVID-19.

The chain couples TRBV5-1 to TRBJ2-3, with 11 bases that match TRBD2. The CDR3 is 16 residues long. Germline loops: CDR1 SGHRS, CDR2 YFSETQ. V trimming: 4 bases; J trimming: 2 bases; junction bases outside the gene matches: 6. The CDR3 loop is CASSTGTSGNTDTQYF. The CDR3, as DNA: TGCGCCAGCAGCACAGGGACTAGCGGCAACACAGATACGCAGTATTTT. Full variable domain (missing parts from reference TRBV5-1 and TRBJ2-3): KAGVTQTPRYLIKTRGQQVTLSCSPISGHRSVSWYQQTPGQGLQFLFEYFSETQRNKGNFPGRFSGRQFSNSRSEMNVSTLELGDSALYLCASSTGTSGNTDTQYFGPGTRLTVL.

J is TRBJ1-2 and V is TRBV19, with TRBD1 matching 8 bases. The CDR3 has 12 amino acids. V dropped 5 bases and J dropped 10; count of bases not matched to a gene: 6. Germline-derived CDR1 and CDR2 are LNHDA and SQIVND (reference sequence). The CDR3 is CASSWSGGAYTF. The CDR3 nucleotides are TGTGCCAGTAGTTGGTCAGGGGGCGCCTACACCTTC.

The rearrangement links TRBV7-3 to TRBJ2-7; a possible D gene is TRBD1 (6 bases). Per germline, CDR1 SGHTA and CDR2 FQGTGA. V lost 4 bases to trimming and J lost 0 bases, with 19 bases between them. The CDR3 contains 17 residues. The CDR3 reads CASSSSITGFSSYEQYF. CDR3 DNA: TGTGCCAGCAGCTCATCCATTACAGGGTTTAGCTCCTACGAGCAGTACTTC.

The V gene is TRBV13, the J gene TRBJ2-5, with D perhaps matching TRBD2 (6 bases). The V end was cut by 5 bases, the J end by 3 bases, with 16 bases between. The length of the CDR3 is 15 residues. The germline V gene encodes CDR1 PRHDT and CDR2 FYEKMQ (reference sequence). The CDR3 sequence is CASSRERRKKETQYF. The CDR3 region has the DNA TGTGCCAGCAGCCGGGAGCGGAGAAAAAAAGAGACCCAGTACTTC.

This chain joins TRBV7-9 and TRBJ2-3, with D possibly TRBD2 on 7 matching bases. V was shortened by 2 bases and J by 5 bases, with 17 bases between the two germline ends. The CDR3 has 16 amino acids. CDR1 is SEHNR, CDR2 FQNEAQ, per germline (reference sequence). Written as DNA, the CDR3 is TGTGCCAGCAGCTTAAACGCGGGGGCCGAACGAGATACGCAGTATTTT. It encodes CASSLNAGAERDTQYF.

V and J are TRBV6-2 or TRBV6-3 and TRBJ2-1; the match to TRBD2 covers 7 bases. V gave up 0 bases and J gave up 4 bases; unmatched junction bases: 18. Germline CDR1 and CDR2: MNHEY and SVGEGT. This CDR3 has 20 residues. CDR3 coding DNA: TGTGCCAGCAGTTACTCCATTATACCCGGGAGGCGGGTTGGTTACAATGAGCAGTTCTTC. It encodes CASSYSIIPGRRVGYNEQFF.

Notes on this clone: The same CDR3 arises from other DNA sequences in this sample as well. This chain uses TRBV7-2 with TRBJ2-7, with a tentative D call TRBD2 (5 bases). Trimming shortened V by 4 bases and J by 2 bases, and 9 bases separated the two germline ends. The V gene's germline CDR1 is SGHTA and CDR2 FQGNSA. This CDR3 has 13 amino acids. CDR3: CASSSTGTYEQYF. The CDR3, as DNA: TGTGCCAGCAGCTCTACCGGGACCTACGAGCAGTACTTC.

The chain carries TRBV7-3 and TRBJ2-2; TRBD1 matches at 7 bases. The CDR3 consists of 15 residues. Germline CDR1 and CDR2: SGHTA and FQGTGA. V lost 1 base and J lost 7; bases outside the gene matches: 6. CDR3 residues: CASSLIGGAGGELFF. CDR3 nucleotide sequence: TGTGCCAGCAGCTTAATAGGGGGCGCTGGCGGGGAGCTGTTTTTT.

The chain uses TRBV28 and TRBJ1-2; weak D call: TRBD1 (6 bases). V was pared by 0 bases and J by 4 bases, with 21 bases between. From germline, CDR1 is MDHEN and CDR2 SYDVKM. The CDR3 has 18 amino acids. The CDR3 protein is CASSLWKVAGALGYGYTF. The DNA of the CDR3 is TGTGCCAGCAGTTTATGGAAAGTGGCAGGGGCGTTGGGCTATGGCTACACCTTC.

This rearrangement joins TRBV5-4 to TRBJ2-7; 7 positions agree with TRBD2. V shed 0 bases and J 5 bases; nucleotides not matched to a gene: 5. CDR3 size: 14 residues. The germline V gene encodes CDR1 SGHNT and CDR2 YYREEE (reference sequence). The chain's CDR3 is CASSLDGGWDEQYF. CDR3 coding DNA: TGTGCCAGCAGCTTGGACGGGGGGTGGGACGAGCAGTACTTC.

The chain recombines TRBV5-1 with TRBJ1-1; 9 bases agree with TRBD1. Germline V gene sequence: CDR1 SGHRS, CDR2 YFSETQ. The CDR3 consists of 16 residues. The trim removed 3 bases at V and 1 base at J, leaving 7 bases unmatched. DNA for the CDR3: TGCGCCAGCAGCTATGGAGGGACAGGGAAGAACACTGAAGCTTTCTTT. It yields the protein CASSYGGTGKNTEAFF.

This clone was counted between two and nine times. J is TRBJ1-5 and V is TRBV27, with TRBD1 matching over 7 bases. The trim removed 5 bases at V and 3 bases at J, leaving 10 bases unmatched. CDR3 length equals 16 residues. Germline assignment: CDR1 MNHEY and CDR2 SMNVEV (reference sequence). The CDR3 loop is CASSPVADRVNQPQHF. In DNA, the CDR3 is TGTGCCAGCAGTCCCGTCGCCGACAGGGTCAATCAGCCCCAGCATTTT.

The chain combines TRBV6-2 or TRBV6-3 with TRBJ2-7, with D maybe TRBD2 (5 bases). Trimming pared 0 bases from V and 6 bases from J, leaving 6 bases between. The CDR3 extends over 12 amino acids. From germline, CDR1 is MNHEY and CDR2 SVGEGT. The DNA for the CDR3 is TGTGCCAGCAGTTACTCCGGGATCGAGCAGTACTTC. Protein product: CASSYSGIEQYF.

This clone was found a few times. The chain uses TRBV10-3 and TRBJ1-1; D gene ambiguous. V lost 3 bases and J lost 1, with 12 bases in between. The germline V gene encodes CDR1 ENHRY and CDR2 SYGVKD. There are 15 residues in the CDR3. The CDR3 DNA reads as TGTGCCATCAGTGATCACAGAAATCAGAACACTGAAGCTTTCTTT. Its protein product is CAISDHRNQNTEAFF.

CDR3 protein: CAISETGTEAFF. The CDR3, as DNA: TGTGCCATCAGTGAGACAGGGACTGAAGCTTTCTTT. The chain carries TRBV10-3 and TRBJ1-1, with a weak D call TRBD1 (6 bases). The CDR3 is made up of 12 amino acids. Germline assignment: CDR1 ENHRY and CDR2 SYGVKD. Trimming shortened V by 2 bases and J by 5 bases, and 6 bases separated the two germline ends.

The chain combines TRBV20-1 with TRBJ1-6; 12 nucleotides line up with TRBD1. CDR1 DFQATT and CDR2 SNEGSKA come from the germline V gene (reference sequence). There are 15 residues in the CDR3. The J segment lost 8 bases and the V segment lost 3 bases, leaving 5 bases of the junction unmatched. In DNA form, the CDR3 reads TGCAGTGCTAGTGGGGACAGGGGGCTAGATTCACCCCTCCACTTT. Its translation: CSASGDRGLDSPLHF.

V and J are TRBV10-3 and TRBJ1-1; D is possibly TRBD1 (5 bases). Germline-derived CDR1 and CDR2 are ENHRY and SYGVKD. This CDR3 contains 16 residues. The germline V and J ends were trimmed by 10 bases and 0 bases, with 21 bases remaining between them. Here the CDR3 reads CATCSGPGQVNTEAFF. The CDR3 region has the DNA TGTGCCACCTGCAGCGGGCCAGGGCAAGTGAACACTGAAGCTTTCTTT.

The V gene is TRBV4-3, the J gene TRBJ1-5; D uncertain. Trimming pared 4 bases from V and 1 base from J, leaving 11 bases between. The CDR3 is 15 amino acids. CDR1 LGHNA and CDR2 YSLEER come from the germline V gene. The DNA for the CDR3 is TGCGCCAGCAGCCCGGAGGCGGGCAGCAATCAGCCCCAGCATTTT. This gives the protein CASSPEAGSNQPQHF.

This rearrangement joins TRBV12-3 or TRBV12-4 to TRBJ2-6, with D possibly matching TRBD2 (5 bases). Between the trimmed V and J ends, which lost 10 bases and 1 base, there was a span of 8 bases. This CDR3 spans 13 amino acids. This CDR3 is CATSGSGANVLTF. In DNA, the CDR3 is TGTGCCACCTCGGGATCTGGGGCCAACGTCCTGACTTTC.

This sequence joins TRBV4-1 and TRBJ1-1; TRBD1 might be the D (6 bases). The V gene's germline CDR1 is MGHRA and CDR2 YSYEKL. V lost 2 bases and J 2 bases, leaving 9 bases between the germline ends. The CDR3 loop spans 14 amino acids. The CDR3 region has the DNA TGCGCCAGCAGCCAAATACAGGGAAACACTGAAGCTTTCTTT. It is translated as CASSQIQGNTEAFF.

The chain joins TRBV6-5 to TRBJ1-3, with D possibly TRBD1 on 5 matching bases. Trimming left V 4 bases short and J 2 bases short, with 12 bases between. CDR3 length: 15 amino acids. The germline CDR1 and CDR2 sequences are MNHEY and SVGAGI. The CDR3 bases are TGTGCCAGCAGTTTGGGGGGTTCAGCTGGAAACACCATATATTTT. Residues: CASSLGGSAGNTIYF.

This clone was seen just once. The J gene is TRBJ2-1, the V gene TRBV7-3, with TRBD2 matching over 15 bases. Per the germline V gene, CDR1 is SGHTA and CDR2 is FQGTGA. With 4 bases clipped from V and 6 bases from J, the junction kept 4 bases outside the gene matches. This CDR3 has 16 amino acids. In nucleotides, the CDR3 is TGTGCCAGCAGCTCGGGACTAGCGGGGGGCCTCAATGAGCAGTTCTTC. As protein: CASSSGLAGGLNEQFF.

The CDR3 region is CASSQDRQGVGEAFF. The CDR3 DNA follows: TGCGCCAGCAGCCAAGATCGGCAGGGGGTGGGTGAAGCTTTCTTT. The rearrangement uses TRBV4-3 and TRBJ1-1, with 7 bases lining up with TRBD1. Germline V lookup: CDR1 LGHNA, CDR2 YSLEER. The CDR3 has 15 residues. V shed 0 bases, J shed 7 bases, and the junction held 8 bases outside the gene matches.

V and J are TRBV10-3 and TRBJ1-2; no definite D call. CDR1 is ENHRY and CDR2 is SYGVKD in the germline V gene. V lost 6 bases, J lost 0 bases, and 14 bases lay in between. The CDR3 has 15 residues. The chain's CDR3 is CAISATENSNYGYTF. The CDR3 DNA reads as TGTGCCATCAGCGCGACGGAGAATTCTAACTATGGCTACACCTTC.

This chain uses TRBV19 with TRBJ2-7; D may be TRBD1 (6 bases). V lost 8 bases, J lost 5 bases, and 10 bases lay in between. The CDR3 covers 11 residues. Germline values: CDR1 LNHDA, CDR2 SQIVND (reference sequence). The CDR3 nucleotides are TGTGCCAGTTCCGGGACAAACGAGCAGTACTTC. As protein: CASSGTNEQYF.

Written as DNA, the CDR3 is TGTGCCAGCAGCCAAGGTCTTAGCGGGCTCTACAATGAGCAGTTCTTC. Translation gives CASSQGLSGLYNEQFF. The rearrangement uses TRBV14 and TRBJ2-1, with 7 bases aligning to TRBD2. The CDR3 totals 16 residues. Germline CDR1 is SGHDN and CDR2 is FVKESK. With 1 base clipped from V and 3 bases from J, the junction kept 6 bases outside the gene matches.

V and J are TRBV6-5 and TRBJ1-2; D might be TRBD1 (6 bases). This CDR3 is built from 15 residues. Trimming left V 8 bases short and J 6 bases short, with 22 bases between. The germline V gene has CDR1 MNHEY and CDR2 SVGAGI. CDR3 coding DNA: TGTGCCAGCCAGGCGAGGGGGACAAGTTATAATGGCTACACCTTC. This encodes CASQARGTSYNGYTF.

The rearrangement links TRBV27 to TRBJ2-6; 8 nucleotides line up with TRBD2. The length of the CDR3 is 16 residues. Germline loops: CDR1 MNHEY, CDR2 SMNVEV (reference sequence). After removal of 5 bases from V and 2 bases from J, the junction contained 5 bases not matched to a gene. CDR3: CASSPAGGPGANVLTF. CDR3 nucleotides: TGTGCCAGCAGTCCCGCGGGGGGACCTGGGGCCAACGTCCTGACTTTC. Full variable domain (missing parts from reference TRBV27 and TRBJ2-6): EAQVTQNPRYLITVTGKKLTVTCSQNMNHEYMSWYRQDPGLGLRQIYYSMNVEVTDKGDVPEGYKVSRKEKRNFPLILESPSPNQTSLYFCASSPAGGPGANVLTFGAGSRLTVL.

V usage is TRBV7-9 and J usage is TRBJ2-3; weak D call: TRBD1 (6 bases). This CDR3 is built from 13 residues. Germline CDR1 reads SEHNR; CDR2 reads FQNEAQ (reference sequence). V lost 8 bases and J 2 bases, leaving 11 bases between the germline ends. The CDR3 nucleotides are TGTGCCAGCCTCCAGGGGACCACAGATACGCAGTATTTT. Translated: CASLQGTTDTQYF.

This chain joins TRBV5-1 and TRBJ2-3, with D unclear. The germline CDR1 and CDR2 sequences are SGHRS and YFSETQ. Trimming took 4 bases from V and 4 from J, leaving 7 bases between them. This CDR3 has 12 amino acids. CDR3 coding DNA: TGCGCCAGCAGCCCCCAGTCAGATACGCAGTATTTT. The encoded protein is CASSPQSDTQYF.

The chain recombines TRBV19 with TRBJ2-3; a weak D match, TRBD1 (6 bases). V dropped 4 bases and J dropped 7 bases, with 24 bases sitting between them. In germline, CDR1 is LNHDA, CDR2 SQIVND (reference sequence). This CDR3 comprises 17 residues. CDR3 protein: CASSTIPITGYPNTQYF. In nucleotides, the CDR3 is TGTGCCAGTAGTACCATCCCTATTACAGGGTATCCCAATACGCAGTATTTT.